This paragraph covers one T cell receptor beta chain sequence. This entry is derived from a study of technical replicates of blood from a handful of donors. Clones were read by immunoSEQ multiplex PCR, and TCRdb kept only the in-frame ones, dropping some. This sample carries about 54,000 clones, 85% to 95% of them seen once, and the ten largest clones take about 0.22%. With 1 base removed from V and 2 bases from J, the gap between germline ends came to 10 bases. Germline lookup yields CDR1 SGHKS and CDR2 YYEKEE (reference sequence). The CDR3 is made up of 14 amino acids. The source material was T cells isolated from PBMCs. The TCR was taken from a human donor in good health. The gene calls are TRBV5-5 and TRBJ2-7; D gene uncertain. This CDR3 reads CASSLSRVAYEQYF. The CDR3 coding sequence is TGTGCCAGCAGCTTGTCCCGGGTCGCCTACGAGCAGTACTTC.